The present T cell receptor (beta chain) was sequenced within a study of blood T cell repertoires in COVID-19. Overall study: Whether acute or convalescent, the COVID-19 samples came from the United States, Italy and Spain. PBMCs, B-cell-depleted T cells, or T cells were the source of the cDNA or gDNA that made up the material.

About this clone itself: One end of the junction does not line up with germline, which may come from a read error.

In the source study's methods: Scientists estimated how many nucleated cells there were by amplifying reference gene primers. Libraries were prepared by immunoSEQ multiplex PCR; TCRdb keeps only in-frame clonotypes and omits some of them. V and J calls and clone size are those listed in that table; D and trimming were worked out from the DNA. The table includes 68,000 or so clones, about 74% detected once. The sequence was collected from a human donor in a cohort sampled during active COVID-19. Sequences were obtained from peripheral blood.

The CDR3 nucleotides are TGTGCTAGCAGCCTGGGACTAGCGTTCACAGATACGCAGTATTTT. It encodes CASSLGLAFTDTQYF. The V call is TRBV6-4, the J call TRBJ2-3, with 10 nucleotides matching TRBD2. Germline V lookup: CDR1 MRHNA, CDR2 SNTAGT. CDR3 length: 15 amino acids.